Each of the 11 T cell receptor beta chains below was sequenced from the same sample in a study of blood T cell repertoires in COVID-19 (dated by TCRdb to 2018 to 2021). Libraries were prepared through the immunoSEQ multiplex PCR assay. TCRdb provides this immuneACCESS table in a form limited to in-frame rearrangements. Some clones are lacking; in checked studies, under half of them reflect an unresolved V gene, and why the rest are absent is not known. This sample comprises a few hundred thousand clones, approximately 85% of them detected only once. 4.3% of the sample comes from the top ten. Material: PBMCs or T cells enriched from blood (not recorded which). These receptor sequences come from a young woman who had recovered from COVID-19.

V gene TRBV5-6 combines with J gene TRBJ2-2; D is undetermined. This CDR3 is 15 amino acids long. The germline V gene encodes CDR1 SGHDT and CDR2 YYEEEE. Trimming pared 0 bases from V and 6 bases from J, leaving 12 bases between. CDR3 residues: CASSLALGEAGELFF. DNA for the CDR3: TGTGCCAGCAGCTTGGCCCTCGGTGAAGCCGGGGAGCTGTTTTTT.

The V call is TRBV19, the J call TRBJ1-1; TRBD1 might be the D (5 bases). This CDR3 has 16 residues. Looked up from germline, CDR1 is LNHDA and CDR2 is SQIVND (reference sequence). Trimming took 1 base from V and 0 from J, leaving 12 bases between them. CDR3 residues: CASSIGRGGLNTEAFF. The DNA of the CDR3 is TGTGCCAGTAGTATAGGTCGGGGGGGATTGAACACTGAAGCTTTCTTT.

The genes are TRBV7-2 and TRBJ2-2, with 7 bases fitting TRBD2. There are 17 residues in the CDR3. Germline CDR1 and CDR2: SGHTA and FQGNSA. Germline trimming cut 0 bases from V and 4 bases from J; bases unmatched to any gene: 8. The CDR3 loop is CASSLARGRDVTGELFF. CDR3 nucleotides: TGTGCCAGCAGCTTAGCCCGGGGGAGGGACGTCACCGGGGAGCTGTTTTTT.

The chain links TRBV2 to TRBJ2-1; TRBD2 aligns across 15 bases. J gave up 4 bases and V 4 bases, and 17 bases lay outside the gene matches. CDR3 size: 21 residues. The V gene's germline CDR1 is SNHLY and CDR2 FYNNEI. The CDR3 DNA sequence: TGTGCCAGCAGTGTGGTGCCCGGACTAGCGGGAGGGAGGGGTTCTTACAATGAGCAGTTCTTC. Translation: CASSVVPGLAGGRGSYNEQFF.

V is TRBV7-3 and J is TRBJ2-7; 8 nucleotides agree with TRBD2. This CDR3 spans 14 amino acids. V lost 5 bases to trimming and J lost 3 bases; unmatched junction nucleotides: 6. CDR1 and CDR2 (germline): SGHTA, FQGTGA. CDR3: CASSRGGGNYEQYF. The CDR3 region has the DNA TGTGCCAGCAGCCGGGGGGGTGGAAACTACGAGCAGTACTTC.

This chain connects TRBV28 to TRBJ2-5; 10 bases agree with TRBD2. Trimming at V came to 2 bases and at J to 5 bases, leaving 14 bases not matched to a gene. Germline V gives CDR1 MDHEN, CDR2 SYDVKM. This CDR3 is built from 18 residues. The CDR3 spells CASSLIPLLAGGRETQYF. CDR3 bases: TGTGCCAGCAGTTTAATTCCCCTGTTAGCGGGGGGCCGGGAGACCCAGTACTTC.

The chain joins TRBV5-5 to TRBJ1-1; D uncertain. There are 15 residues in the CDR3. The V and J ends lost 1 base and 5 bases respectively, with 15 bases between them. The germline CDR1 and CDR2 sequences are SGHKS and YYEKEE (reference sequence). The CDR3, as DNA: TGTGCCAGCAGCTTGACTTCCGGTTACGTTACTGAAGCTTTCTTT. Protein: CASSLTSGYVTEAFF.

The chain employs TRBV7-2 and TRBJ1-1; D not resolved. Deletions cut 4 bases from V and 4 bases from J, with 7 bases between. CDR3 length: 12 residues. Germline loops: CDR1 SGHTA, CDR2 FQGNSA. For the CDR3, the DNA is TGTGCCAGCAGCTCCCCAGGCACTGAAGCTTTCTTT. This gives the protein CASSSPGTEAFF.

The chain is built from TRBV28 and TRBJ1-3; 8 bases align to TRBD1. In germline, CDR1 is MDHEN, CDR2 SYDVKM. V was pared by 4 bases and J by 8 bases, with 4 bases of the junction left unmatched. This CDR3 comprises 13 residues. The CDR3 DNA follows: TGTGCCAGCAGTTATTACAGGGGGGACACCATATATTTT. It yields the protein CASSYYRGDTIYF.

The V gene is TRBV5-4, the J gene TRBJ2-3; maybe TRBD2 (6 bases). Germline V gene sequence: CDR1 SGHNT, CDR2 YYREEE (reference sequence). Trimming pared 2 bases from V and 5 bases from J, leaving 12 bases between. This CDR3 spans 14 amino acids. In nucleotides, the CDR3 is TGTGCCAGCAGCTTCTGGGGGGAGCAAGATACGCAGTATTTT. Encoded protein: CASSFWGEQDTQYF. The full variable domain, its missing parts supplied by reference TRBV5-4 and TRBJ2-3, is ETGVTQSPTHLIKTRGQQVTLRCSSQSGHNTVSWYQQALGQGPQFIFQYYREEENGRGNFPPRFSGLQFPNYSSELNVNALELDDSALYLCASSFWGEQDTQYFGPGTRLTVL.

This clone was counted between two and nine times. This chain joins TRBV3-1 (or the pseudogene TRBV3-2) and TRBJ1-2; D is undetermined. Germline V lookup: CDR1 LGHDT, CDR2 YNNKEL (reference sequence). The CDR3 loop spans 13 amino acids. V lost 3 bases, J lost 9 bases, and 14 bases lay in between. The CDR3 here is CASSQRREESYTF. The DNA for the CDR3 is TGTGCCAGCAGCCAGAGGAGGGAGGAGAGCTACACCTTC.